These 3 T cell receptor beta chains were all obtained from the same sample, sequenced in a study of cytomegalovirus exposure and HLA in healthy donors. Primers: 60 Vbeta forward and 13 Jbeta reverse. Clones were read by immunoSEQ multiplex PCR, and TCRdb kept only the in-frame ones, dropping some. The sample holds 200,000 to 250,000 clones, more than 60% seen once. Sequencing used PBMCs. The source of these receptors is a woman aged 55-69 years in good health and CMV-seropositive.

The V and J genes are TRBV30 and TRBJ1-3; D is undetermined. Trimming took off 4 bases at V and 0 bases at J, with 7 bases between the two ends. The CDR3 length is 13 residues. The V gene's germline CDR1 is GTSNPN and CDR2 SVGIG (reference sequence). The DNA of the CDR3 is TGTGCCTGGACCTCCGGCTCTGGAAACACCATATATTTT. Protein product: CAWTSGSGNTIYF.

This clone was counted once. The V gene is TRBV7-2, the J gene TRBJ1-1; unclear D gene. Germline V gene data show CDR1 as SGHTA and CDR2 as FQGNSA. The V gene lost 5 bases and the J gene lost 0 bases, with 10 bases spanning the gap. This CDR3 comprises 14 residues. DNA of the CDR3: TGTGCCAGCAGCCCTTCCGTTTTGAACACTGAAGCTTTCTTT. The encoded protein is CASSPSVLNTEAFF.

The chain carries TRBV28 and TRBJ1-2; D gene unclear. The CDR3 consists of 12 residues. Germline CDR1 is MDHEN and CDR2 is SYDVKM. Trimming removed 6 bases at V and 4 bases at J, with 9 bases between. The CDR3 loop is CASSQTFYGYTF. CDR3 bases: TGTGCCAGCAGCCAAACATTCTATGGCTACACCTTC.